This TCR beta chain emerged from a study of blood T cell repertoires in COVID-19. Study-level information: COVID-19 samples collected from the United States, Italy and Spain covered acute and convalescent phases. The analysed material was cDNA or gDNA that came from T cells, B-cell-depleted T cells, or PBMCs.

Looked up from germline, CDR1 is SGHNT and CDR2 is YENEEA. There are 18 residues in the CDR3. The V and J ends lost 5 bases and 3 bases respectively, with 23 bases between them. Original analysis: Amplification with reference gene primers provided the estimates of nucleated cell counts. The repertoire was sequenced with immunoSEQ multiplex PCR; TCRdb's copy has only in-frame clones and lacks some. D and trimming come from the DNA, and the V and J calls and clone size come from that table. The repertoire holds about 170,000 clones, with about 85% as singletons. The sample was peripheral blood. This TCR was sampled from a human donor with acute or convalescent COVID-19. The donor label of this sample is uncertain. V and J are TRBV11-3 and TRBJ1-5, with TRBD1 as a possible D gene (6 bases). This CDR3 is CASSRRDRPPPPNQPQHF. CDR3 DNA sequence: TGTGCCAGCAGCCGGCGCGACAGGCCTCCCCCTCCCAATCAGCCCCAGCATTTT.